A single sample gave rise to the 15 T cell receptor beta chains below, sequenced in a study of blood T cell repertoires in COVID-19. Here immunoSEQ multiplex PCR was the method, and the copy in TCRdb shows in-frame clones only, minus some. The sample lists around 220,000 clones, roughly 80% occurring once. The material sequenced was peripheral blood. Receptors originate from a woman of 80 years or more with acute or convalescent COVID-19.

This clone appeared once. The rearrangement joins TRBV5-4 to TRBJ1-4; weak D call: TRBD1 (5 bases). Germline CDR1 SGHNT, CDR2 YYREEE (reference sequence). V was trimmed by 2 bases and J by 13 bases, leaving 15 bases between them. The CDR3 sequence is 13 residues long. CDR3 residues: CASSFKETDVLFF. DNA for the CDR3: TGTGCCAGCAGCTTTAAGGAGACAGATGTACTGTTTTTT.

The chain uses TRBV18 and TRBJ1-5; D may be TRBD1 (6 bases). The V gene lost 2 bases and the J gene lost 6 bases, with 20 bases spanning the gap. CDR1 is KGHSH, CDR2 LQKENI, per germline. This CDR3 contains 17 residues. The CDR3 region is CASSPLGGNQGGQPQHF. The CDR3, as DNA: TGTGCCAGCTCACCATTGGGGGGGAATCAAGGGGGTCAGCCCCAGCATTTT.

The J gene is TRBJ1-6, the V gene TRBV19; 10 nucleotides agree with TRBD1. CDR1 LNHDA and CDR2 SQIVND come from the germline V gene (reference sequence). CDR3 size: 16 residues. J lost 8 bases, V lost 9 bases, and 13 bases had no gene match. DNA of the CDR3: TGTGCCAGCCCTTTTTCTCGACAGGGGGCGGATTCACCCCTCCACTTT. Translated, it gives CASPFSRQGADSPLHF.

V and J are TRBV5-1 and TRBJ2-7; 11 bases line up with TRBD2. The length of the CDR3 is 15 residues. The J segment lost 5 bases and the V segment lost 1 base, leaving 5 bases of the junction unmatched. CDR1 and CDR2 (germline): SGHRS, YFSETQ. CDR3 in amino acids: CASSLKLAGGNEQYF. In DNA, the CDR3 is TGCGCCAGCAGCTTGAAGCTAGCGGGAGGTAACGAGCAGTACTTC.

The CDR3 spells CASSESRQGAGNEQFF. The CDR3 nucleotides read TGTGCCAGCAGTGAATCTCGGCAGGGGGCTGGCAATGAGCAGTTCTTC. V gene TRBV25-1 combines with J gene TRBJ2-1, with 8 bases aligning to TRBD1. The V and J ends lost 1 base and 6 bases, in that order; junction bases with no gene match: 8. Germline CDR1 MGHDK, CDR2 SYGVNS. CDR3 length: 16 amino acids.

This sequence joins TRBV7-2 and TRBJ1-3; 7 bases agree with TRBD1. The CDR3 totals 14 residues. Germline V gene sequence: CDR1 SGHTA, CDR2 FQGNSA. The J segment lost 2 bases and the V segment lost 3 bases, leaving 1 base of the junction unmatched. The CDR3 nucleotides read TGTGCCAGCAGCTTTGACAGGGCTGGAAACACCATATATTTT. Its translation is CASSFDRAGNTIYF. The entire variable domain, with the rest obtained from reference TRBV7-2 and TRBJ1-3, is as follows: GAGVSQSPSNKVTEKGKDVELRCDPISGHTALYWYRQSLGQGLEFLIYFQGNSAPDKSGLPSDRFSAERTGGSVSTLTIQRTQQEDSAVYLCASSFDRAGNTIYFGEGSWLTVV.

The chain combines TRBV6-2 or TRBV6-3 with TRBJ1-1; TRBD1 agrees at 8 bases. The CDR3 has 17 residues. The germline V gene has CDR1 MNHEY and CDR2 SVGEGT. J lost 3 bases, V lost 4 bases, and 13 bases had no gene match. The DNA for the CDR3 is TGTGCCAGCAGTTTCCTGACAGGGGCCGCGGGGGACACTGAAGCTTTCTTT. This codes for CASSFLTGAAGDTEAFF.

This chain links TRBV2 with TRBJ1-1; D is perhaps TRBD1 (5 bases). V lost 6 bases and J lost 12, with 23 bases in between. The CDR3 loop spans 14 amino acids. Germline loops: CDR1 SNHLY, CDR2 FYNNEI. The DNA for the CDR3 is TGTGCCAGCAGGGACCCAAAAGGGGCGCGTTCGCCTTTCTTT. It codes for CASRDPKGARSPFF.

The chain combines TRBV4-2 with TRBJ1-4, with a tentative D call TRBD1 (5 bases). Per germline, CDR1 LGHNA and CDR2 YNFKEQ. Trimming shortened V by 0 bases and J by 7 bases, and 12 bases separated the two germline ends. This CDR3 comprises 15 residues. CDR3 protein: CASSQEGQWGEKLFF. CDR3 in DNA: TGTGCCAGCAGCCAAGAGGGGCAGTGGGGTGAAAAACTGTTTTTT.

V and J are TRBV3-1 (or the pseudogene TRBV3-2) and TRBJ2-1; 7 nucleotides align to TRBD1. V lost 0 bases to trimming and J lost 9 bases; unmatched junction nucleotides: 8. The CDR3 has 15 amino acids. The germline gives CDR1 LGHDT, CDR2 YNNKEL (reference sequence). The CDR3, as DNA: TGTGCCAGCAGCCAAGATCCGGGACAGTGGAGTGAGCAGTTCTTC. Its translation: CASSQDPGQWSEQFF.

In this sample, this clone turned up a few times. The rearrangement uses TRBV3-1 (or the pseudogene TRBV3-2) and TRBJ2-7, with 13 positions matching TRBD2. Germline V CDR1 and CDR2: LGHDT, YNNKEL (reference sequence). V lost 4 bases to trimming and J lost 4 bases; unmatched junction nucleotides: 1. This CDR3 spans 14 amino acids. CDR3 residues: CASSRLAGGYEQYF. Here the CDR3 DNA reads TGTGCCAGCAGCCGACTAGCGGGAGGATACGAGCAGTACTTC.

The chain combines TRBV19 with TRBJ2-7; 7 bases agree with TRBD1. Unmatched junction bases numbered 10, after V lost 4 bases and J lost 4 bases. CDR3 length: 15 amino acids. CDR1 and CDR2 (germline): LNHDA, SQIVND (reference sequence). Here the CDR3 DNA reads TGTGCCAGTAGTAACCGACAGGGTGAGGGGTACGAGCAGTACTTC. It yields the protein CASSNRQGEGYEQYF.

The chain couples TRBV3-1 (or the pseudogene TRBV3-2) to TRBJ1-2; no reliable D call. Trimming left V 4 bases short and J 4 bases short, with 13 bases between. There are 14 residues in the CDR3. Germline lookup yields CDR1 LGHDT and CDR2 YNNKEL (reference sequence). In DNA, the CDR3 is TGTGCCAGCAGCCCCCAATCGGAGGGCTATGGCTACACCTTC. It is translated as CASSPQSEGYGYTF.

V usage is TRBV11-1 and J usage is TRBJ2-1; TRBD1 is a possible D gene (6 bases). V was shortened by 5 bases and J by 8 bases, with 16 bases between the two germline ends. In germline, CDR1 is SGHAT, CDR2 FQDESV (reference sequence). The CDR3 consists of 14 residues. CDR3 residues: CASSPHRGGYEQFF. The CDR3, as DNA: TGTGCCAGCAGCCCACATCGAGGGGGTTATGAGCAGTTCTTC.

The chain couples TRBV5-4 to TRBJ2-1, with 7 nucleotides matching TRBD2. Trimming cost V 0 bases and J 11 bases; bases outside gene matches: 8. The germline V gene has CDR1 SGHNT and CDR2 YYREEE (reference sequence). This CDR3 spans 14 amino acids. CDR3 bases: TGTGCCAGCAGCTTGGCTGGAACTAGCGAACAGCAGTTCTTC. As protein: CASSLAGTSEQQFF.